Listed below are T cell receptor beta chains from one sample, sequenced in a study of Graves' ophthalmopathy and Graves' hyperthyroidism. From the multiplex PCR reads, TCRdb called clonotypes with MiXCR, one entry per CDR3 protein. The sample shows around 660,000 distinct CDR3 sequences, under 50% of them seen only once. The specimen sequenced was peripheral blood. Receptors originate from an adult man with Graves' ophthalmopathy. CDR3s include the opening cysteine and the closing phenylalanine or tryptophan. D genes are given only for firm matches. Clone size is given for some rows only: seen once, a few or many times, or a class if the clone is expanded.

TRBV30	TRBD1	.	TRBJ1-1	CAWSPGTGSAEAFF	TGTGCCTGGAGTCCCGGGACAGGGAGCGCTGAAGCTTTCTTT
TRBV2	.	.	TRBJ1-1	CASKREGTEAFF	TGTGCCAGCAAGCGGGAGGGCACTGAAGCTTTCTTT
TRBV10-3	TRBD2	.	TRBJ2-7	CASSSGLAGVSSYEQYF	TGTGCCAGCAGTTCGGGACTAGCGGGCGTAAGCTCCTACGAGCAGTACTTC
TRBV9	TRBD2	few	TRBJ2-7	CASSSTKPGQRGLEEQYF	TGTGCCAGCAGCTCCACAAAGCCGGGCCAGCGGGGGTTGGAAGAGCAGTACTTC
TRBV6-1	TRBD1	once	TRBJ2-5	CASSSDRVRETQYF	TGTGCCAGCAGCAGTGACAGGGTCCGAGAGACCCAGTACTTC
TRBV10-3	.	.	TRBJ1-5	CAICSAVLEGGNQPQHF	.
TRBV7-3	.	many	TRBJ2-7	CASSPIMGDEQYF	TGTGCCAGCAGCCCGATTATGGGTGACGAGCAGTACTTC
TRBV19	TRBD1	.	TRBJ2-6	CVSSTWDSATSGANVLTF	TGTGTCAGTAGTACTTGGGACAGTGCCACCTCTGGGGCCAACGTCCTGACTTTC
TRBV10-3	TRBD1	few	TRBJ1-4	CASRSNTGGKEKLFF	TGTGCCAGCAGATCGAATACAGGGGGTAAAGAAAAACTGTTTTTT
TRBV2	.	.	TRBJ2-7	CASSVWTELTYEQYF	TGTGCCAGCAGCGTTTGGACGGAGTTAACCTACGAGCAGTACTTC
TRBV7-3	.	many	TRBJ1-6	CASSLEPRAYNSPLHF	TGTGCCAGCAGCTTAGAACCCAGAGCCTATAATTCACCCCTCCACTTT
TRBV7-9	.	.	TRBJ2-2	CASSLVPGTTNTGELFF	TGTGCCAGCAGCTTAGTTCCCGGGACAACGAACACCGGGGAGCTGTTTTTT
TRBV30	.	.	TRBJ2-7	CAWARDTYEQYF	TGTGCCTGGGCCAGGGATACCTACGAGCAGTACTTC
TRBV2	.	once	TRBJ2-5	CASSGALGKTQYF	TGTGCCAGCAGTGGGGCCCTAGGGAAGACCCAGTACTTC
TRBV3-1	.	few	TRBJ2-7	CASSQKGYEQYF	TGTGCCAGCAGCCAGAAAGGCTACGAGCAGTACTTC
TRBV10-3	TRBD2	many	TRBJ2-7	CAISSREEEQYF	TGTGCCATCAGCTCGCGGGAGGAGGAGCAGTACTTC
TRBV7-2	.	.	TRBJ2-1	CASSNSAFQFEQFF	TGTGCCAGCAGCAACTCAGCCTTCCAATTCGAGCAGTTCTTC
TRBV2	.	many	TRBJ1-1	CASSELRNRERTEAFF	TGTGCCAGCAGTGAATTGAGGAACAGGGAGAGAACTGAAGCTTTCTTT
TRBV20-1	.	many	TRBJ1-2	CSARPSDRDANYGYTF	TGCAGTGCTAGACCCTCAGACAGAGACGCTAACTATGGCTACACCTTC
TRBV9	TRBD2	.	TRBJ2-7	CASSVAAGGSSYEQYF	TGTGCCAGCAGCGTAGCGGCTGGCGGGAGCTCCTACGAGCAGTACTTC
TRBV20-1	.	.	TRBJ2-3	CSASGSGTDTQDF	TGCAGTGCTAGCGGGAGTGGCACAGATACGCAGGATTTT
TRBV5-5	.	many	TRBJ2-7	CASSLGTVSSYEQYF	TGTGCCAGCAGCTTGGGGACAGTGAGCTCCTACGAGCAGTACTTC
TRBV7-2	.	few	TRBJ1-5	CASSQNSGGNQPQHF	TGTGCCAGCAGCCAGAACTCAGGGGGCAATCAGCCCCAGCATTTT
TRBV2	TRBD2	.	TRBJ2-1	CASSVSSGGYNEQFF	TGTGCCAGCAGCGTTTCTAGCGGCGGGTACAATGAGCAGTTCTTC
TRBV2	.	.	TRBJ2-7	CASSSPILGIYEQYF	TGTGCCAGCAGTTCCCCCATTTTGGGCATTTACGAGCAGTACTTC
TRBV2	TRBD1	.	TRBJ2-5	CASRQGADTGEQTQYF	TGTGCCAGCAGACAGGGGGCTGACACCGGGGAGCAAACCCAGTACTTC
TRBV9	.	many	TRBJ1-2	CASRGHGEDGYTF	TGTGCCAGCAGGGGACACGGAGAGGATGGCTACACCTTC
TRBV5-6	TRBD2	.	TRBJ2-5	CASRPVAGGETQYF	TGTGCCAGCAGACCTGTAGCGGGGGGGGAGACCCAGTACTTC